A single T cell receptor beta chain is shown here with its context. The antigen remains undetermined. This CDR3 is 17 amino acids long. Germline lookup yields CDR1 SGHRS and CDR2 YFSETQ. V shed 0 bases and J shed 0 bases, with 13 bases lying between them. This specimen belongs to a study of T cell clones after liver transplantation. Study as a whole: Subjects received no induction therapy and standard immunosuppression until randomization at 12-24 months post-transplant.

Profiled with immunoSEQ multiplex PCR; TCRdb holds only in-frame clones, not every one. The sample holds roughly 100,000 clones; around 84% are singletons and the top ten take about 3%. Study-level findings and limits: Donor-reactive sequences fell more than third party-reactive ones, suggesting partial deletion.

This specimen was CD4+ T cells from blood, taken around 44 months after liver transplant. The genes are TRBV5-1 and TRBJ2-1; TRBD1 is a possible D gene (5 bases). The sequence derives from a human patient who received a liver transplant. A share of the T cells may be of graft donor origin. CDR3 in amino acids: CASSLAKGQGSYNEQFF. The DNA for the CDR3 is TGCGCCAGCAGCTTGGCCAAGGGGCAGGGCTCCTACAATGAGCAGTTCTTC.